These 29 T cell receptor beta chains were sequenced from one sample in a study of cytomegalovirus exposure and HLA in healthy donors. Primers for the PCR totalled 60 Vbeta and 13 Jbeta. Method: immunoSEQ multiplex PCR; TCRdb's copy keeps in-frame clones and lacks some. Among roughly 180,000 clones listed, about 85% were seen once. Sequencing input: PBMCs. The source is a woman between 50 and 59 years old in good health and CMV-seropositive.

The chain employs TRBV7-2 and TRBJ2-2; 7 bases are a match to TRBD1. Germline CDR1 reads SGHTA; CDR2 reads FQGNSA. The CDR3 covers 14 residues. J lost 4 bases, V lost 5 bases, and 4 bases had no gene match. In DNA, the CDR3 is TGTGCCAGCAGCGAGAGGGGGCGCACCGGGGAGCTGTTTTTT. It codes for CASSERGRTGELFF.

The chain has TRBV2 and TRBJ2-1; D unresolved. In germline, CDR1 is SNHLY, CDR2 FYNNEI. V was clipped by 8 bases and J by 6 bases, with 17 bases between them. The length of the CDR3 is 14 residues. The CDR3 DNA is TGTGCCAGCTCGAAGTGGTTGGGCCCCAATGAGCAGTTCTTC. It yields the protein CASSKWLGPNEQFF.

The chain is built from TRBV25-1 and TRBJ2-4; 10 bases map to TRBD2. In germline, CDR1 is MGHDK, CDR2 SYGVNS. This CDR3 region has 15 residues. Unmatched junction bases numbered 7, after V lost 4 bases and J lost 7 bases. The CDR3 loop reads CASSGLSSGGNIQYF. CDR3 DNA: TGTGCCAGCAGTGGTCTGTCTAGCGGGGGTAACATTCAGTACTTC.

V gene TRBV4-3 combines with J gene TRBJ2-1; 15 bases are shared with TRBD2. Losses at the gene ends were 4 bases for V and 8 bases for J; bases not matched to a gene: 9. The CDR3 sequence is 17 residues long. Germline V gene sequence: CDR1 LGHNA, CDR2 YSLEER. CDR3 sequence (DNA): TGCGCCAGCAGCCTCAGGACTAGCGGGAGGGTCTTCGATGAGCAGTTCTTC. Protein sequence: CASSLRTSGRVFDEQFF.

A note on this clone: The sample contains more than one DNA sequence encoding this CDR3. The rearrangement links TRBV9 to TRBJ1-5, with D tentatively TRBD1 (6 bases). The CDR3 is made up of 14 amino acids. The V and J ends lost 2 bases and 4 bases respectively, with 10 bases between them. The germline V gene encodes CDR1 SGDLS and CDR2 YYNGEE. CDR3 loop: CASSVAGENQPQHF. The CDR3 nucleotides are TGTGCCAGCAGCGTGGCAGGGGAGAATCAGCCCCAGCATTTT.

The DNA for the CDR3 is TGTGCCAGCAGCTTAGCAGGGGAATACCAGCCCCAGCATTTT. Translating gives CASSLAGEYQPQHF. This rearrangement joins TRBV7-8 to TRBJ1-5; a weak D match, TRBD1 (5 bases). The germline CDR1 and CDR2 sequences are SGHVS and FQNEAQ. Trimming pared 0 bases from V and 7 bases from J, leaving 10 bases between. The CDR3 runs to 14 residues.

This clone was recorded only once. This chain connects TRBV29-1 to TRBJ2-3, with 7 bases identical to TRBD1. Germline CDR1 reads SQVTM; CDR2 reads ANQGSEA. The CDR3 is made up of 13 amino acids. V lost 7 bases and J lost 3; bases outside the gene matches: 7. For the CDR3, the DNA is TGCAGCGGGAGAAGCAGGGGGACAGATACGCAGTATTTT. This sequence encodes CSGRSRGTDTQYF.

The chain recombines TRBV7-8 with TRBJ2-3; D call uncertain. The V end lost 6 bases, the J end lost 4 bases, and 14 bases lay between the germline ends. CDR1 and CDR2 (germline): SGHVS, FQNEAQ. The CDR3 has 14 residues. The CDR3 DNA reads as TGTGCCAGCAGTTTGGGTTGGCAGGCAGATACGCAGTATTTT. It is translated as CASSLGWQADTQYF.

V gene TRBV19 combines with J gene TRBJ2-1; D not resolved. V dropped 4 bases and J dropped 4 bases, with 8 bases sitting between them. The CDR3 is 13 amino acids. Germline assignment: CDR1 LNHDA and CDR2 SQIVND (reference sequence). The CDR3 loop reads CASSNQIYNEQFF. In DNA form, the CDR3 reads TGTGCCAGTAGTAATCAGATTTACAATGAGCAGTTCTTC.

The chain couples TRBV7-8 to TRBJ1-5; 9 positions match TRBD1. From germline, CDR1 is SGHVS and CDR2 FQNEAQ. The CDR3 extends over 15 amino acids. J was trimmed by 2 bases and V by 1 base; bases with no gene match: 0. DNA for the CDR3: TGTGCCAGCAGCTTAGGGACAGGGGGCAATCAGCCCCAGCATTTT. Protein product: CASSLGTGGNQPQHF.

The chain recombines TRBV28 with TRBJ2-7, with TRBD2 identical over 9 bases. The CDR3 is made up of 15 amino acids. With V trimmed by 3 bases and J by 3 bases, 6 bases remained unmatched. Per the germline V gene, CDR1 is MDHEN and CDR2 is SYDVKM. CDR3 sequence: CASSFGTSGRYEQYF. CDR3 sequence (DNA): TGTGCCAGCAGTTTCGGAACTAGCGGGCGCTACGAGCAGTACTTC.

This chain links TRBV7-2 with TRBJ2-5; 9 bases match TRBD2. The CDR3 has 14 amino acids. Germline CDR1 is SGHTA and CDR2 is FQGNSA. Trimming cost V 5 bases and J 7 bases; bases outside gene matches: 8. Here the CDR3 reads CASSRTSGLGTQYF. For the CDR3, the DNA is TGTGCCAGCAGCCGTACTAGCGGGCTAGGGACCCAGTACTTC.

The rearrangement joins TRBV6-5 to TRBJ2-1; D is possibly TRBD2 (7 bases). Trimming took off 5 bases at V and 8 bases at J, with 13 bases between the two ends. The CDR3 sequence is 13 residues long. Germline CDR1 and CDR2: MNHEY and SVGAGI. The CDR3 here is CASSRGAGHEQFF. The CDR3, as DNA: TGTGCCAGCAGTCGGGGGGCGGGGCATGAGCAGTTCTTC.

CDR3 loop: CASSQYTGIPYEQYF. The CDR3 DNA is TGTGCCAGCAGCCAGTATACAGGGATCCCCTACGAGCAGTACTTC. The rearrangement links TRBV14 to TRBJ2-7; tentatively, D is TRBD1 (6 bases). The CDR3 length is 15 residues. CDR1 and CDR2 (germline): SGHDN, FVKESK. V gave up 3 bases and J gave up 2 bases, with 14 bases separating them.

V and J are TRBV4-3 and TRBJ2-1; 7 nucleotides match TRBD2. With 0 bases clipped from V and 7 bases from J, the junction kept 12 bases outside the gene matches. The germline V gene encodes CDR1 LGHNA and CDR2 YSLEER. The CDR3 loop spans 17 amino acids. CDR3 residues: CASSQDLLAGVGNEQFF. The CDR3 DNA reads TGCGCCAGCAGCCAAGATCTTCTTGCGGGAGTAGGAAATGAGCAGTTCTTC.

J is TRBJ2-7 and V is TRBV4-1; 7 nucleotides line up with TRBD1. V gave up 3 bases and J gave up 9 bases; unmatched junction bases: 11. This CDR3 region has 14 residues. Germline CDR1 and CDR2: MGHRA and YSYEKL. This chain's CDR3 is CASSQDGQVYRQYF. In DNA, the CDR3 is TGCGCCAGCAGCCAGGATGGACAGGTCTATAGGCAGTACTTC.

This clone has just one count. V gene TRBV7-2 combines with J gene TRBJ2-7; 12 bases agree with TRBD2. The CDR3 sequence is 17 residues long. Trimming removed 5 bases from V and 2 bases from J; junction bases left unmatched: 10. Germline V gene lookup returns CDR1 SGHTA and CDR2 FQGNSA. The CDR3 protein is CASSLRTSGTYPYEQYF. The CDR3 coding sequence is TGTGCCAGCAGCCTCCGGACTAGCGGGACCTATCCCTACGAGCAGTACTTC.

This clone appeared a few times. The chain links TRBV15 to TRBJ2-5; D might be TRBD2 (5 bases). The J call may be incorrect, as the DNA end agrees better with TRBJ2-7. The CDR3 is 16 residues long. Per the germline V gene, CDR1 is LNHNV and CDR2 is YYDKDF (reference sequence). The CDR3 region is CATSPPSGESSYEQYF. Here the CDR3 DNA reads TGTGCCACCAGCCCCCCCAGCGGAGAAAGCTCTTACGAGCAGTACTTC.

The chain is built from TRBV5-1 and TRBJ2-2; tentative D call: TRBD1 (6 bases). CDR3 size: 14 residues. Germline V gene lookup returns CDR1 SGHRS and CDR2 YFSETQ. Trimming stripped 4 bases from V and 1 base from J, with 8 bases between. The CDR3 DNA follows: TGCGCCAGCAGCCTGACAGGGAACACCGGGGAGCTGTTTTTT. As protein: CASSLTGNTGELFF.

The V gene is TRBV18, the J gene TRBJ2-5; D ambiguous. V lost 1 base and J lost 5, with 5 bases in between. Germline CDR1 KGHSH, CDR2 LQKENI. The CDR3 is made up of 12 amino acids. CDR3 sequence (DNA): TGTGCCAGCTCACCACGGCTGGAGACCCAGTACTTC. It translates to CASSPRLETQYF.

This chain links TRBV30 with TRBJ1-1, with a possible D match to TRBD1 (6 bases). V was pared by 2 bases and J by 4 bases, with 14 bases between. The CDR3 consists of 14 residues. CDR1 is GTSNPN and CDR2 is SVGIG in the germline V gene (reference sequence). The CDR3 region has the DNA TGTGCCTGGAGTCTGGGGGCTGGATTCACTGAAGCTTTCTTT. As protein: CAWSLGAGFTEAFF.

This rearrangement joins TRBV30 to TRBJ2-5; 11 bases line up with TRBD2. Germline assignment: CDR1 GTSNPN and CDR2 SVGIG (reference sequence). J lost 2 bases, V lost 0 bases, and 5 bases had no gene match. The CDR3 loop spans 16 amino acids. Here the CDR3 DNA reads TGTGCCTGGAGTGTTCCTAGCGGGGGGTCTCAAGAGACCCAGTACTTC. This gives the protein CAWSVPSGGSQETQYF.

The chain uses TRBV7-2 and TRBJ2-3; a weak D match, TRBD2 (5 bases). Trimming shortened V by 3 bases and J by 2 bases, and 9 bases separated the two germline ends. This CDR3 contains 14 residues. Germline V gene lookup returns CDR1 SGHTA and CDR2 FQGNSA. Written as DNA, the CDR3 is TGTGCCAGCAGCTTCTCCCTAGCCACAGATACGCAGTATTTT. It codes for CASSFSLATDTQYF.

A single count supports this clone. The chain recombines TRBV7-8 with TRBJ2-1, with 8 bases identical to TRBD2. Germline CDR1 SGHVS, CDR2 FQNEAQ. The CDR3 length is 18 residues. Trimming at V came to 7 bases and at J to 0 bases, leaving 14 bases not matched to a gene. The CDR3 reads CASIKSHGGALSYNEQFF. The CDR3 DNA sequence: TGTGCCAGCATCAAATCTCACGGGGGGGCCCTCTCCTACAATGAGCAGTTCTTC.

The chain has TRBV9 and TRBJ2-7; 8 bases are shared with TRBD1. The V segment lost 4 bases and the J segment 2 bases; nucleotides outside the gene matches: 5. This CDR3 region has 14 residues. The germline V gene has CDR1 SGDLS and CDR2 YYNGEE. CDR3 DNA: TGTGCCAGCAGCCCTCAACAGGGGGCCTACGAGCAGTACTTC. Its protein is CASSPQQGAYEQYF.

The chain uses TRBV5-4 and TRBJ2-2; 11 bases map to TRBD2. Trimming removed 4 bases from V and 5 bases from J; junction bases left unmatched: 4. Germline assignment: CDR1 SGHNT and CDR2 YYREEE (reference sequence). The CDR3 consists of 15 residues. CDR3 sequence reads: CASSLSGGGTGELFF. The CDR3 DNA sequence: TGTGCCAGCAGCCTTAGCGGGGGGGGAACCGGGGAGCTGTTTTTT.

This chain connects TRBV7-3 to TRBJ1-6; D remains unclear. CDR1 is SGHTA and CDR2 is FQGTGA in the germline V gene. Trimming cost V 5 bases and J 7 bases, with 9 bases left between them. The CDR3 consists of 13 residues. CDR3 residues: CASSQTGNSPLHF. The CDR3 coding sequence is TGTGCCAGCAGCCAAACGGGAAATTCACCCCTCCACTTT.

This clone was seen a handful of times. The chain recombines TRBV18 with TRBJ1-1, with a weak D call TRBD1 (6 bases). This CDR3 is 18 amino acids long. V shed 1 base and J shed 2 bases, with 20 bases lying between them. Looked up from germline, CDR1 is KGHSH and CDR2 is LQKENI. The DNA of the CDR3 is TGTGCCAGCTCACCACGCCAACAACAGGGCGATGTAAACACTGAAGCTTTCTTT. This gives the protein CASSPRQQQGDVNTEAFF.

This chain links TRBV6-1 with TRBJ2-7; the match to TRBD2 covers 10 bases. Germline CDR1 and CDR2: MNHNS and SASEGT. This CDR3 contains 15 residues. The junction had 9 bases not matched to a gene; V was cut back by 6 bases and J by 4 bases. CDR3 sequence (DNA): TGTGCCAGCAGGGCCTGGACTAGCGGACTTTACGAGCAGTACTTC. Protein product: CASRAWTSGLYEQYF.